This T cell receptor beta chain was obtained from a study of blood T cells in healthy people across ages. About the research overall: Capturing about one barcoded beta molecule per two T cells was achieved by template switching.

The V and J ends lost 3 bases and 10 bases respectively, with 25 bases between them. This CDR3 is 17 amino acids long. The germline CDR1 and CDR2 sequences are DFQATT and SNEGSKA (reference sequence). A second about 7 to 11 cycle PCR used barcoded and J-beta primers. A template-switch adaptor that had 12 random nucleotides put a tag on each cDNA molecule. TCRdb re-called the 5' RACE reads through MiXCR, storing one row per CDR3 protein. Among 1.5 million to 2 million distinct CDR3 sequences, almost 35% were seen once, and the ten largest hold over 9%. The source material was blood. The clonotype was recovered from a woman aged 25-40 years in good health. This chain links TRBV20-1 with TRBJ1-6, with D perhaps TRBD1 (5 bases). CDR3 sequence: CSARVRAVKRGGSPLHF. The CDR3 DNA is TGCAGTGCTAGGGTGAGGGCTGTGAAGAGGGGTGGATCACCCCTCCACTTT.